This is a list of T cell receptor beta chains from one sample in a study of blood T cell repertoires in COVID-19. The assay was immunoSEQ multiplex PCR, and TCRdb's table has in-frame clones only and misses some. The sample lists over 50,000 clones; less than 90% were seen once. Sequenced: peripheral blood. The source of these receptors is a human donor in a cohort sampled during active COVID-19. CDR3s include the opening cysteine and the closing phenylalanine or tryptophan. Each record gives: J gene, clone size, D gene, V gene, CDR3 DNA, CDR3 protein. The D gene is left open where the match is weak. Clone size appears in some rows only: once, few, many, or a class for an expanded clone.

j_call: TRBJ2-2; clone_size: NA; d_call: TRBD2; v_call: TRBV7-2; cdr3_nt: TGTGCCAGGGACGGGAGGACGAACACCGGGGAGCTGTTTTTT; cdr3_aa: CARDGRTNTGELFF
j_call: TRBJ2-1; clone_size: once; d_call: NA; v_call: TRBV5-6; cdr3_nt: TGTGCCAGCAGCCTCAGACAGGTTTACAATGAGCAGTTCTTC; cdr3_aa: CASSLRQVYNEQFF
j_call: TRBJ1-3; clone_size: NA; d_call: NA; v_call: TRBV25-1; cdr3_nt: TGTGCCAGCAGTGAGCAGGGCTCTGGAAACACCATATATTTT; cdr3_aa: CASSEQGSGNTIYF
j_call: TRBJ1-1; clone_size: NA; d_call: NA; v_call: TRBV4-1; cdr3_nt: TGCGCCAGCAGCCGCGTGCAGGGCGAAACTGGAGCTTTCTTT; cdr3_aa: CASSRVQGETGAFF
j_call: TRBJ2-1; clone_size: NA; d_call: NA; v_call: TRBV3-1/TRBV3-2; cdr3_nt: TGTGCCAGCGGCACGTACAATGAGCAGTTCTTC; cdr3_aa: CASGTYNEQFF
j_call: TRBJ2-5; clone_size: NA; d_call: NA; v_call: TRBV7-8; cdr3_nt: TGTGCCAGCAGCCTCGGGACTCGGGCTTACTTC; cdr3_aa: CASSLGTRAYF
j_call: TRBJ2-7; clone_size: NA; d_call: NA; v_call: TRBV7-2; cdr3_nt: TGTGCCAGCAGCTTAGCCTTATACGAGCAGTACTTC; cdr3_aa: CASSLALYEQYF
j_call: TRBJ1-1; clone_size: NA; d_call: NA; v_call: TRBV7-9; cdr3_nt: TGTGCCAGCAGCTTCGAGGCAACATCGAACACTGAAGCTTTCTTT; cdr3_aa: CASSFEATSNTEAFF
j_call: TRBJ2-7; clone_size: few; d_call: TRBD1; v_call: TRBV2; cdr3_nt: TGTGCCAGCAGTGTCGAGACAGGGGGCAACGAGCAGTACTTC; cdr3_aa: CASSVETGGNEQYF
j_call: TRBJ1-1; clone_size: NA; d_call: NA; v_call: TRBV6-5; cdr3_nt: TGTGCCAGCACCCACCGGGGGTACGTTGACACTGAAGCTTTCTTT; cdr3_aa: CASTHRGYVDTEAFF
j_call: TRBJ2-7; clone_size: once; d_call: NA; v_call: TRBV6-5; cdr3_nt: TGTGCCAGCAGTTCGTACTACGAGCAGTACTTC; cdr3_aa: CASSSYYEQYF
j_call: TRBJ2-3; clone_size: NA; d_call: NA; v_call: TRBV10-2; cdr3_nt: TGCGCCAGCACGGGCCAGGGGTGGGATACGCAGTATTTT; cdr3_aa: CASTGQGWDTQYF
j_call: TRBJ2-7; clone_size: NA; d_call: NA; v_call: TRBV7-9; cdr3_nt: TGTGCCAGCAGTTTCACTTGGGAGCAGTACTTC; cdr3_aa: CASSFTWEQYF
j_call: TRBJ2-3; clone_size: NA; d_call: TRBD1; v_call: TRBV24-1; cdr3_nt: TGTGCCACCAGTGATTTAGGGGGACAGGGGACAGATACGCAGTATTTT; cdr3_aa: CATSDLGGQGTDTQYF
j_call: TRBJ2-1; clone_size: NA; d_call: TRBD2; v_call: TRBV13; cdr3_nt: TGTGCCAGCAGCATAGGGGGACTAGCGGGATCCCGCTCCTACAATGAGCAGTTCTTC; cdr3_aa: CASSIGGLAGSRSYNEQFF
j_call: TRBJ1-5; clone_size: NA; d_call: TRBD1; v_call: TRBV13; cdr3_nt: TGTGCCAGCAGCTTGACAGGGGGCAGCAATCAGCCCCAGCATTTT; cdr3_aa: CASSLTGGSNQPQHF
j_call: TRBJ2-1; clone_size: once; d_call: NA; v_call: TRBV7-8; cdr3_nt: TGTGCCAGCAGCGAGAGGACTCTAGAGGTTGAGCAGTTCTTC; cdr3_aa: CASSERTLEVEQFF
j_call: TRBJ1-1; clone_size: once; d_call: NA; v_call: TRBV30; cdr3_nt: TGTGCCTGGAGTAAGCTGAACACTGAAGCTTTCTTT; cdr3_aa: CAWSKLNTEAFF
j_call: TRBJ2-3; clone_size: NA; d_call: NA; v_call: TRBV28; cdr3_nt: TGTGCCAGCAGGAAGGGGTTCGGCTCTACAGATACGCAGTATTTT; cdr3_aa: CASRKGFGSTDTQYF
j_call: TRBJ2-5; clone_size: NA; d_call: TRBD2; v_call: TRBV19; cdr3_nt: TGTGCCAGTAGCCCTGGACTAGCGGGAGAGACCCAGTACTTC; cdr3_aa: CASSPGLAGETQYF
j_call: TRBJ2-1; clone_size: NA; d_call: NA; v_call: TRBV19; cdr3_nt: TGTGCCAGTAGCTTCCAGGGCCATGAGCAGTTCTTC; cdr3_aa: CASSFQGHEQFF
j_call: TRBJ2-7; clone_size: NA; d_call: NA; v_call: TRBV24-1; cdr3_nt: TGTGCCACCAGTGCCCGGACGGGGGACTACGAGCAGTACTTC; cdr3_aa: CATSARTGDYEQYF
j_call: TRBJ1-2; clone_size: NA; d_call: TRBD1; v_call: TRBV29-1; cdr3_nt: TGCAGCGTCCTGGCACCCCGGGACAGGGCGTTGGGCTATGGCTACACCTTC; cdr3_aa: CSVLAPRDRALGYGYTF
j_call: TRBJ2-2; clone_size: NA; d_call: TRBD2; v_call: TRBV30; cdr3_nt: TGTGCCTGGAGTGGGCTAGCGGCGAACACCGGGGAGCTGTTTTTT; cdr3_aa: CAWSGLAANTGELFF
j_call: TRBJ1-1; clone_size: once; d_call: NA; v_call: TRBV5-1; cdr3_nt: TGCGCCAGCAGCTTGGGGGGAGTAGGGATTAACACTGAAGCTTTCTTT; cdr3_aa: CASSLGGVGINTEAFF
j_call: TRBJ2-7; clone_size: NA; d_call: TRBD2; v_call: TRBV10-3; cdr3_nt: TGTGCCATCGGAGGAGGGAGCGGGAGAGAATACGAGCAGTACTTC; cdr3_aa: CAIGGGSGREYEQYF